The rows below give T cell receptor beta chains drawn from one sample of a study of CD8 T cells in ankylosing spondylitis. TCRdb ran MiXCR on the 5' RACE reads and lists one entry per CDR3 protein. The sample yields around 340,000 distinct CDR3 sequences, roughly 20% seen once. Specimen: blood, either unsorted or a sorted T cell fraction (not recorded which). These TCRs come from a male donor with ankylosing spondylitis or in good health (not recorded which). The conserved cysteine and the conserved F or W are not part of the CDR3 here. The D gene is left open where the match is weak.

j_call d_call v_call cdr3_aa
TRBJ2-2 . TRBV3-1 ASSQVVRGSTGELF
TRBJ2-7 . TRBV7-3 ASSPHPDSWEQY
TRBJ2-1 . TRBV29-1 SVVDGSSYNEQF
TRBJ2-3 . TRBV7-9 ASSTYTDTQY
TRBJ2-1 . TRBV6-5 ASSYFGEQF
TRBJ1-5 . TRBV12-3/TRBV12-4 ASSPEDTGNQPQH
TRBJ2-1 . TRBV4-1 ASSQDDFLGSEQF
TRBJ2-7 TRBD2 TRBV27 ASSSTGIGSGGSYEQY
TRBJ2-3 TRBD2 TRBV7-3 ASSLGAGGATDTQY
TRBJ2-7 . TRBV4-2 ASSPRGTAYSYEQY
TRBJ2-1 . TRBV7-9 ASSPPGVPEQF
TRBJ2-2 . TRBV15 ATSRDMAENTGELF
. TRBD1 TRBV28 ASSLDDRDTDTQH
TRBJ2-1 . TRBV12-3/TRBV12-4 ASSLKGELRNEQF
TRBJ1-5 . TRBV13 ASSLGSGDQPQH
TRBJ2-7 TRBD1 TRBV4-1 ASSQTGTGPYEQY
TRBJ2-2 . TRBV7-9 AIWGTGELF
TRBJ2-5 TRBD2 TRBV12-3/TRBV12-4 ASSLDLSGGVFTQY
TRBJ2-3 . TRBV4-1 ASSRRDLGINTQY
TRBJ1-2 . TRBV3-1 ASSGGPEWYGYT
TRBJ2-7 . TRBV9 ASNKGGAYEQY
TRBJ2-1 TRBD2 TRBV28 ASSLGLAGGPNEQF
TRBJ2-5 . TRBV4-1 ASSPSLQETQY
TRBJ2-1 . TRBV20-1 SARGGSDEQF